The rows below give T cell receptor beta chains drawn from one sample of a study of technical replicates of blood from several donors. Profiled with immunoSEQ multiplex PCR; TCRdb holds only in-frame clones, not every one. In the table there are over 50,000 clones, 85% to 90% of which are singletons. Specimen: PBMCs. The receptors were gathered from a human donor in good health. Some clones in this sample may be carry-over from other donors' samples. The CDR3 runs from the conserved cysteine through the conserved F or W. The order of the fields is clone size, V gene, J gene, D gene, CDR3 DNA, CDR3 protein. A D gene is named only where the DNA matches it firmly. Clone size, where shown, is once, few, many, or a class for clones that have expanded.

size: once
V: TRBV7-6
J: TRBJ2-2
D: TRBD2
DNA: TGTGCCAGCAGCTTAAGGACTAGCGGGAGCCTGAGCACCGGGGAGCTGTTTTTT
CDR3: CASSLRTSGSLSTGELFF

size: NA
V: TRBV9
J: TRBJ2-1
D: NA
DNA: TGTGCCAGCAGCGACTTAGCGCCCCATGAGCAGTTCTTC
CDR3: CASSDLAPHEQFF

size: NA
V: TRBV2
J: TRBJ1-6
D: NA
DNA: TGTGCCAGCAACAGGGAAAATTCACCCCTCCACTTT
CDR3: CASNRENSPLHF

size: NA
V: TRBV28
J: TRBJ1-5
D: TRBD1
DNA: TGTGCCTCCGACAGGGGCCGCAATCAGCCCCAGCATTTT
CDR3: CASDRGRNQPQHF

size: NA
V: TRBV5-1
J: TRBJ2-7
D: TRBD2
DNA: TGCGCCAGCAGCCCGGGAACTAGCGGTACCTACGAGCAGTACTTC
CDR3: CASSPGTSGTYEQYF

size: NA
V: TRBV2
J: TRBJ1-4
D: TRBD1
DNA: TGTGCCAGCAGTGACGACCCGGACAGGGAAGGAGAAGAAAAACTGTTTTTT
CDR3: CASSDDPDREGEEKLFF

size: NA
V: TRBV27
J: TRBJ1-5
D: TRBD1
DNA: TGTGCCAGCAGGGGGACAGGGGGCCCGAATCAGCCCCAGCATTTT
CDR3: CASRGTGGPNQPQHF

size: NA
V: TRBV7-9
J: TRBJ2-7
D: NA
DNA: TGTGCCAGCAGCTTAGTATTTTGGGGCCAACCGGACGAGCAGTACTTC
CDR3: CASSLVFWGQPDEQYF

size: NA
V: TRBV7-9
J: TRBJ1-5
D: NA
DNA: TGTGCCAGCAGCCAACAGGGTACTAATCAGCCCCAGCATTTT
CDR3: CASSQQGTNQPQHF

size: NA
V: TRBV19
J: TRBJ2-2
D: NA
DNA: TGTGCCAGTAGTATAACAGGAGAGTCGAACACCGGGGAGCTGTTTTTT
CDR3: CASSITGESNTGELFF

size: NA
V: TRBV4-1
J: TRBJ2-1
D: TRBD2
DNA: TGCGCCAGCAGCCAAGCCCCAGCGGGGACCTCCTACAATGAGCAGTTCTTC
CDR3: CASSQAPAGTSYNEQFF

size: NA
V: TRBV6-5
J: TRBJ1-5
D: NA
DNA: TGTGCCAGCAGTTACTCGGCCAATAGCAATCAGCCCCAGCATTTT
CDR3: CASSYSANSNQPQHF

size: NA
V: TRBV7-2
J: TRBJ2-3
D: TRBD2
DNA: TGTGCCAGCAGCCCACGGGCTAGCGGGAGAGATACGCAGTATTTT
CDR3: CASSPRASGRDTQYF

size: NA
V: TRBV6-1
J: TRBJ1-4
D: NA
DNA: TGTGCCAGCAGGAACCGACAGGCCGGGCAGGAAAAACTGTTTTTT
CDR3: CASRNRQAGQEKLFF

size: NA
V: TRBV9
J: TRBJ1-3
D: NA
DNA: TGTGCCAGCAGCGTAGCTGGGTTAACTAGAAACACCATATATTTT
CDR3: CASSVAGLTRNTIYF

size: NA
V: TRBV6-1
J: TRBJ1-2
D: NA
DNA: TGTGCCAGCAGTGAAACCGGTCGAGGATATGGGGGCTACACCTTC
CDR3: CASSETGRGYGGYTF

size: NA
V: TRBV7-9
J: TRBJ2-7
D: NA
DNA: TGTGCCAGCAGCTTAGTTAACAGATCCTACGAGCAGTACTTC
CDR3: CASSLVNRSYEQYF

size: once
V: TRBV19
J: TRBJ2-1
D: TRBD2
DNA: TGTGCCAGTAGTATCCTAGCGGGGGGGCGATTCTTC
CDR3: CASSILAGGRFF

size: once
V: TRBV5-1
J: TRBJ2-3
D: NA
DNA: TGCGCCAGCAGCTTGGGACAGACCACAGATACGCAGTATTTT
CDR3: CASSLGQTTDTQYF

size: NA
V: TRBV5-1
J: TRBJ2-3
D: TRBD1
DNA: TGCGCCAGCAGCCCGGGACAGGGGATAACAGATACGCAGTATTTT
CDR3: CASSPGQGITDTQYF

size: NA
V: TRBV7-8
J: TRBJ2-7
D: TRBD1
DNA: TGTGCCAGCAGCTCGTCTTTAAGAGCAGGGGGCTTACACGAGCAGTACTTC
CDR3: CASSSSLRAGGLHEQYF

size: NA
V: TRBV6-5
J: TRBJ1-5
D: TRBD1
DNA: TGTGCCAGCAACGCGGGACAGGGGAGAAATCAGCCCCAGCATTTT
CDR3: CASNAGQGRNQPQHF

size: NA
V: TRBV11-2
J: TRBJ2-1
D: TRBD2
DNA: TGTGCCAGCAGCCCCTGGACTAGCGCTGACAATGAGCAGTTCTTC
CDR3: CASSPWTSADNEQFF

size: NA
V: TRBV5-1
J: TRBJ2-5
D: NA
DNA: TGCGCCAGCAGCTTAGGCGCCAGGGAGACCCAGTACTTC
CDR3: CASSLGARETQYF

size: once
V: TRBV2
J: TRBJ2-3
D: TRBD2
DNA: TGTGCCAGCAGTGATTCTAGCGGGGGGTGGAATACGCAGTATTTT
CDR3: CASSDSSGGWNTQYF

size: NA
V: TRBV11-2
J: TRBJ1-1
D: NA
DNA: TGTGCCAGCAGCTTGACAGCCACTAACACTGAAGCTTTCTTT
CDR3: CASSLTATNTEAFF

size: NA
V: TRBV7-2
J: TRBJ1-4
D: NA
DNA: TGTGCCAGCAGCTTAGCGGGGCTGGGTAATGAAAAACTGTTTTTT
CDR3: CASSLAGLGNEKLFF

size: NA
V: TRBV30
J: TRBJ1-1
D: NA
DNA: TGTGCTTCAGTGCAGGGGCTGGCCACTGAAGCTTTCTTT
CDR3: CASVQGLATEAFF

size: NA
V: TRBV6-5
J: TRBJ1-2
D: TRBD1
DNA: TGTGCCAGCAGTTCCCGAACCGGGACAGTCTATGGCTACACCTTC
CDR3: CASSSRTGTVYGYTF

size: NA
V: TRBV6-5
J: TRBJ2-4
D: TRBD2
DNA: TGTGCCAGCACCGCCGGGGGGGTAGGGAACATTCAGTACTTC
CDR3: CASTAGGVGNIQYF

size: NA
V: TRBV10-1
J: TRBJ2-1
D: TRBD2
DNA: TGCGCCAGCTCTCCCAGCGCACTAGCGGGAGTGATATACAATGAGCAGTTCTTC
CDR3: CASSPSALAGVIYNEQFF

size: NA
V: TRBV7-6
J: TRBJ2-5
D: NA
DNA: TGTGCCAGCACGCTCCAGGTGGGGCCCGCCGGGACCCAGTACTTC
CDR3: CASTLQVGPAGTQYF

size: few
V: TRBV4-3
J: TRBJ2-7
D: NA
DNA: TGCGCCAGCAGCCAAGATAGGGCTGGGGGAGGCAACGAGCAGTACTTC
CDR3: CASSQDRAGGGNEQYF

size: NA
V: TRBV6-5
J: TRBJ2-1
D: TRBD1
DNA: TGTGCCAGCACTCGGACAGGGGTTAAGAATGAGCAGTTCTTC
CDR3: CASTRTGVKNEQFF

size: NA
V: TRBV30
J: TRBJ2-5
D: NA
DNA: TGTGCCTGGAGCCTGGTGGGAGCGGGGACCCAGTACTTC
CDR3: CAWSLVGAGTQYF

size: once
V: TRBV7-8
J: TRBJ2-1
D: TRBD2
DNA: TGTGCCAGCACCCGGCAGCGGGGGGGCACGAATGAGCAGTTCTTC
CDR3: CASTRQRGGTNEQFF

size: NA
V: TRBV10-3
J: TRBJ2-3
D: TRBD1
DNA: TGTGCCATCCAGGGACAGCCAAACACAGATACGCAGTATTTT
CDR3: CAIQGQPNTDTQYF

size: NA
V: TRBV4-3
J: TRBJ2-7
D: TRBD2
DNA: TGCGCCAGCAGCCAAGAGGTCGCTAGCGGGGGGGGATACTCCTACGAGCAGTACTTC
CDR3: CASSQEVASGGGYSYEQYF

size: NA
V: TRBV27
J: TRBJ1-2
D: NA
DNA: TGTGCCAGCAGTTTATCGAGGGCGGACTATGGCTACACCTTC
CDR3: CASSLSRADYGYTF

size: NA
V: TRBV5-1
J: TRBJ2-1
D: NA
DNA: TGCGCCAGCAGCTTTTGGGAGGACCAATACAATGAGCAGTTCTTC
CDR3: CASSFWEDQYNEQFF

size: few
V: TRBV7-8
J: TRBJ1-3
D: NA
DNA: TGTGCCAGCAGGGGGGCTTGGCGGGAGAGCGCTGGAAACACCATATATTTT
CDR3: CASRGAWRESAGNTIYF

size: NA
V: TRBV5-1
J: TRBJ2-1
D: NA
DNA: TGCGCCAGCAGCTTTGGGACTGACAATGAGCAGTTCTTC
CDR3: CASSFGTDNEQFF

size: once
V: TRBV7-9
J: TRBJ1-1
D: TRBD1
DNA: TGTGCCAGCAGCCCAAATATCCTTGGGACAGGGGGGACTGAAGCTTTCTTT
CDR3: CASSPNILGTGGTEAFF

size: once
V: TRBV9
J: TRBJ2-1
D: TRBD2
DNA: TGTGCCAGCAGCGTAAAGACTAGCGGGAGGGGCAGGGGTGAGCAGTTCTTC
CDR3: CASSVKTSGRGRGEQFF

size: NA
V: TRBV9
J: TRBJ1-6
D: TRBD1
DNA: TGTGCCAGCAGCGCGGAGGGGGCTAATTCACCCCTCCACTTT
CDR3: CASSAEGANSPLHF

size: once
V: TRBV7-6
J: TRBJ2-2
D: NA
DNA: TGTGCCAGCAGCTTCTTCGTCTTCGGGACAAGGAACACCGGGGAGCTGTTTTTT
CDR3: CASSFFVFGTRNTGELFF

size: NA
V: TRBV5-1
J: TRBJ2-1
D: TRBD1
DNA: TGCGCCAGCACGCAACGGGACAGGGCACAGAGCCGCTCCTACAATGAGCAGTTCTTC
CDR3: CASTQRDRAQSRSYNEQFF

size: NA
V: TRBV12-2
J: TRBJ2-7
D: NA
DNA: TGTGCAAGTCGCAAGTTTGGTACAGGGGGCCGTTACGAGCAGTACTTC
CDR3: CASRKFGTGGRYEQYF

size: NA
V: TRBV11-1
J: TRBJ2-3
D: TRBD1
DNA: TGTGCCAGCAGCTCGACAGGGGTTACAGATACGCAGTATTTT
CDR3: CASSSTGVTDTQYF